This TCR beta chain was sequenced in a study of blood T cell repertoires in COVID-19. Per the authors' pipeline: Estimated nucleated cell counts came from reference gene primer amplification. Generated by immunoSEQ multiplex PCR, the TCRdb table keeps only in-frame clones and is missing some. V, J and clone size derive from that table, while D and trimming were established from the DNA sequence. Of some 320,000 clones listed, approximately 87% were seen once; the top ten hold roughly 7.1%. The sequence derives from a woman aged 50 to 60 who had recovered from COVID-19. The sequenced sample consisted of peripheral blood.

The DNA for the CDR3 is TGTGCCACCAGTGAACCACAAACCTACGAGCAGTACTTC. It is translated as CATSEPQTYEQYF. The rearrangement uses TRBV24-1 and TRBJ2-7; D remains unclear. Germline values: CDR1 KGHDR, CDR2 SFDVKD. V was clipped by 4 bases and J by 2 bases, with 8 bases between them. CDR3 length: 13 residues.